This TCR beta chain was sequenced in a study of beta chain features in type 1 diabetes (dated 2018 in TCRdb). Broadly, across the study: Mean age, gender distribution, total cell number and subset yield did not differ between patients and healthy donors. Regulatory and stem cell-like memory subsets were obtained from only 8 patients and about eight healthy donors, while naive and central memory subsets were obtained from all 30 or so donors. In the study, TCRB repertoires of sorted circulating CD4+ T cell subsets from recently diagnosed type 1 diabetes patients were compared with those of matched healthy donors. A total of around 110,000,000 sorted cells were examined across all samples, and RNA yield correlated strongly with the number of cells per subset.

This clone showed up just once. Its target antigen remains unknown. No much larger clonotype is one base removed from it; base qualities were not supplied. The germline V gene provides CDR1 SNHLY and CDR2 FYNNEI. Spanning cysteine to phenylalanine, the CDR3 consists of 13 amino acids. The read is trimmed to its CDR3 DNA, 39 bases read in frame from base 1. The junction shows trimming of 9 bases on V and 7 bases on J, and the gene matches do not reach 9 bases of it. The High Capacity cDNA Reverse Transcription Kit was used to reverse transcribe all of the isolated RNA, meaning that expressed TCRB transcripts were what got sequenced. Deep immunoSEQ sequencing was applied to naive, central memory and regulatory T cell samples, giving an average of approximately 3.8 million total reads per sample. Sorted cells were lysed in RLT buffer, and RNA was extracted using DNase-treated RNeasy Micro or Mini kits according to cell number. To prevent cross-contamination, every cell subset was processed on its own, while patient and healthy donor samples were processed together. Using the immunoSEQ multiplex PCR, TCRB sequences were amplified from cDNA into 87-bp fragments spanning the CDR3 region. The amplicons were sequenced using the Illumina HiSeq platform. In the paper's pipeline: Synthetic template baselines were used to correct PCR bias computationally, reads within Hamming distance 2 were collapsed, and singletons that could not be merged were discarded. Reads were aligned against IMGT to assign V, D and J genes, CDR3 length and insertions or deletions at six rearrangement sites. Within each subset, clonotype counts were normalized to sorted cell number, and only after that were true diversity and Gini coefficients computed with the tcR R package. Repertoire sharing was quantified using the overlap coefficient calculated on TCRB nucleotide sequences. As a proxy for the pre-selection repertoire, out-of-frame TCRB sequences from naive cells were analyzed. In its TCRdb copy, this immuneACCESS table keeps in-frame sequences only and misses some clones. Where compared with another copy, unresolved V genes explain less than half of these, and the others have no known cause. That table supplies the V and J calls and clone size; D and trimming were determined from the DNA. The sample table shows 810,000 or so clones, and under 20% are seen once. 0.023% of the sample lies in the top ten.

Each donor gave one peripheral blood draw, approximately 0.11 L on average, collected into heparinised tubes. A BD FACSAria II was used to sort naive, central memory, regulatory and stem cell-like memory CD4+ T cells with a panel that included CD45RO, CCR7, CD25, CD127, CD95 and CD27. Every sorted population had a purity above 95%. Right away, PBMCs were isolated by Lymphoprep density gradient centrifugation and were stained directly, with no culture step. So that batch effects would be minimized, each experiment stained and sorted samples in pairs, pairing one healthy donor with one patient. Overall results and qualifications from the work: A moderate but significant shortening of TCRB CDR3 length was observed in type 1 diabetes patients in all four CD4+ subsets. At VDJ recombination sites, patients with type 1 diabetes made fewer insertions and deleted more nucleotides, a pattern implying thymic rearrangement abnormalities. PCR might favor shorter templates, but patient and control samples were amplified and corrected together, so any skew would affect both groups equally. Because small numbers of individuals were included in the HLA sub-analyses, any influence of HLA type on TCRB rearrangement was left unresolved. Because cDNA rather than genomic DNA was sequenced, highly expressing activated cells could have been over-represented, although no difference in activation and CD3 levels was found between groups. Naive, central memory and regulatory TCRB repertoires appeared more similar among patients than among healthy donors.

This chain joins TRBV2 to TRBJ1-2; TRBD1 matches 9 bases in the middle. The clonotype originates from a woman aged 18-29 years in good health. The sample was naive CD4+ T cells from blood. What the cell subset or site label conveys for this sample: true naive CD4+ T cells. Here the CDR3 is given as CASRDREGSGYTF. The DNA sequence reads TGTGCCAGTAGGGACAGGGAAGGCAGTGGCTACACCTTC.